The clone carrying this T cell receptor beta chain was seen at least ten times. This specimen belongs to a study of Graves' ophthalmopathy and Graves' hyperthyroidism. Amplification of TCR beta CDR3 regions used RNA transcripts. Following a first-round RT-PCR that used HTBI primers, a second-round multiplex PCR was carried out. TCRdb passed the multiplex PCR reads through MiXCR, listing each CDR3 protein once. The repertoire includes 620,000 or so distinct CDR3 sequences, approximately 21% of them detected once, and more than 5.5% sits in the top ten. There are 14 residues in the CDR3. V gave up 7 bases and J gave up 5 bases, with 14 bases separating them. Included hyperthyroidism patients were aged 18 to 65 and newly diagnosed (under 2 months' duration).

Sequenced: peripheral blood. The origin of this receptor is a woman between 18 and 30 years old with stable Graves' hyperthyroidism. Some clones in this sample may be carry-over from other donors' samples. The V and J genes are TRBV12-3 or TRBV12-4 and TRBJ2-2; no definite D call. CDR3 DNA sequence: TGTGCCAGCATCAGAGGCCTTGGTACCGGGGAGCTGTTTTTT. This encodes CASIRGLGTGELFF.